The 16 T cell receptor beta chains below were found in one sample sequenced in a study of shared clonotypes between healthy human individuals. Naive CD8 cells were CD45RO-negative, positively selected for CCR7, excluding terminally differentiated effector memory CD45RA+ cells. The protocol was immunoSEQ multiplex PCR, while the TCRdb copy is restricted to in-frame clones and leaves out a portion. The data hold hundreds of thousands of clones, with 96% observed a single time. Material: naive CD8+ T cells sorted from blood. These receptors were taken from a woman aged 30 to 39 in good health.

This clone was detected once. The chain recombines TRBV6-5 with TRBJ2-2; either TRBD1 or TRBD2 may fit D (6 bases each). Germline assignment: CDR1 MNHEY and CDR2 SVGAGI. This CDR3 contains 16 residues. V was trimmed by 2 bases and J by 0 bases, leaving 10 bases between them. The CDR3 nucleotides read TGTGCCAGCAGTTACCCGGGGGCTACGAACACCGGGGAGCTGTTTTTT. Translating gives CASSYPGATNTGELFF.

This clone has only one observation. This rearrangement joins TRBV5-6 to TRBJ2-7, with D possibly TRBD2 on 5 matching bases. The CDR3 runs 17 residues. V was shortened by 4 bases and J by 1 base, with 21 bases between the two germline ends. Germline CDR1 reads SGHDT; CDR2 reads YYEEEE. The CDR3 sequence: CASSLMGSVTSSYEQYF. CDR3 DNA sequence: TGTGCCAGCAGCCTAATGGGTAGCGTCACCTCTTCCTACGAGCAGTACTTC.

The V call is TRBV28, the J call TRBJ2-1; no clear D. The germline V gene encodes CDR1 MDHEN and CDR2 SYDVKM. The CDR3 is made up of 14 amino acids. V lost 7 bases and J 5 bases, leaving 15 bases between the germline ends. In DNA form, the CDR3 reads TGTGCCAGCAAGGCGGCGCGCTCGAACAATGAGCAGTTCTTC. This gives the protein CASKAARSNNEQFF.

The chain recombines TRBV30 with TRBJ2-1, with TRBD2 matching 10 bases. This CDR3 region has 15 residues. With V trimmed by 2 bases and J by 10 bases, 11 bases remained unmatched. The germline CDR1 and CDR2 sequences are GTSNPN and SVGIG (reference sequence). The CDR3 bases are TGTGCCTGGAGTTCACTAGCGGGATCCCTCGTGGAGCAGTTCTTC. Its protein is CAWSSLAGSLVEQFF.

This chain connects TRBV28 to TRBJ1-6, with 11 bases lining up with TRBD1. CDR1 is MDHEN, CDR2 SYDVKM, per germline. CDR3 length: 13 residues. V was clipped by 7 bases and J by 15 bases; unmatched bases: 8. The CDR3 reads CASIGTGGYLLHF. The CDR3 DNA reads TGTGCCAGCATCGGGACAGGGGGATATCTCCTCCACTTT.

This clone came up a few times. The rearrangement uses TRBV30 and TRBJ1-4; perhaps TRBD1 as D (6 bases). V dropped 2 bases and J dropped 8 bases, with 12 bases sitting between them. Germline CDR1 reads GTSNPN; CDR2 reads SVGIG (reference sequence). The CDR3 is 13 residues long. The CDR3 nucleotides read TGTGCCTGGAGTATGGGGGCGCGAGAAAAACTGTTTTTT. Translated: CAWSMGAREKLFF.

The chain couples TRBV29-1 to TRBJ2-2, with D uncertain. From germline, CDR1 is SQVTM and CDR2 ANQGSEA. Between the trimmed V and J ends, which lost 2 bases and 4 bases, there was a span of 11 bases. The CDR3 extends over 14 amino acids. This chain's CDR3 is CSVELGYGTGELFF. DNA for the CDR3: TGCAGCGTTGAATTGGGGTACGGCACCGGGGAGCTGTTTTTT.

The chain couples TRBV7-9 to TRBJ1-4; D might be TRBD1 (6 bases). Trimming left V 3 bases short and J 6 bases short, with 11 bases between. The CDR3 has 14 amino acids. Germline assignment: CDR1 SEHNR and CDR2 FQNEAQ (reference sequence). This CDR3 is CASSLQGGDEKLFF. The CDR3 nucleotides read TGTGCCAGCAGCTTGCAAGGGGGGGATGAAAAACTGTTTTTT.

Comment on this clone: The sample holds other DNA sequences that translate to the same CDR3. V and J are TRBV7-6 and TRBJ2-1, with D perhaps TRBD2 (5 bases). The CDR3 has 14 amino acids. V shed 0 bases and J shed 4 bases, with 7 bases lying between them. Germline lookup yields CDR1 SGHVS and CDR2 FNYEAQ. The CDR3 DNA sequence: TGTGCCAGCAGCTTAGCGGGAGTGTACAATGAGCAGTTCTTC. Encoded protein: CASSLAGVYNEQFF.

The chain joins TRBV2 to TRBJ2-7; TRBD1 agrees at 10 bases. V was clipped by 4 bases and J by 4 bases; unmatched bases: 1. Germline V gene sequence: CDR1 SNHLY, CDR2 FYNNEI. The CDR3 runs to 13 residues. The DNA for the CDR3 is TGTGCCAGCAGTGGGACAGGGGGATACGAGCAGTACTTC. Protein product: CASSGTGGYEQYF.

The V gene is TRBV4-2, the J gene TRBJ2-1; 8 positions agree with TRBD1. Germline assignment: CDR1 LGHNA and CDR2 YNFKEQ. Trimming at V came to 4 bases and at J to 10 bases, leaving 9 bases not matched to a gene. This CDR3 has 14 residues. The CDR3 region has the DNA TGTGCCAGCAGCCCGATGGACAGGGCCTTGGAGCAGTTCTTC. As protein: CASSPMDRALEQFF.

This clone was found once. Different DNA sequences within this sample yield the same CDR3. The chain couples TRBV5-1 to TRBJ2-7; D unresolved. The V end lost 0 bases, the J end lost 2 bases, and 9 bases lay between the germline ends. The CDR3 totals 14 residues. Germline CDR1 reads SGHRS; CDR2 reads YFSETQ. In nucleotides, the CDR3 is TGCGCCAGCAGCTTGGGACGAACAGCCTACGAGCAGTACTTC. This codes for CASSLGRTAYEQYF.

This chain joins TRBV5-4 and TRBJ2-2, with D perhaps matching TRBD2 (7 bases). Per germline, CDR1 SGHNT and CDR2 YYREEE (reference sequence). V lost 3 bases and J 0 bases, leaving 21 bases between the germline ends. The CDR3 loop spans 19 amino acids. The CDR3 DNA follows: TGTGCCAGCAGCTCCCCGGGGGGCCGCGACCTATCGAACACCGGGGAGCTGTTTTTT. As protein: CASSSPGGRDLSNTGELFF.

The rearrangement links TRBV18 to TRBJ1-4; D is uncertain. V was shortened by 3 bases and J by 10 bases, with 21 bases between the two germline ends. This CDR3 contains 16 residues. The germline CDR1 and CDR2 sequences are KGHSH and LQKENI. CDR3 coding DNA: TGTGCCAGCTCACCCGGTTCTGGGCAGGATTTGGGAAAACTGTTTTTT. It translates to CASSPGSGQDLGKLFF.

CDR3 protein: CASSQDQATSEKLFF. CDR3 DNA sequence: TGCGCCAGCAGCCAAGATCAGGCGACATCTGAAAAACTGTTTTTT. This chain uses TRBV4-1 with TRBJ1-4; D not resolved. V lost 0 bases and J 7 bases, leaving 12 bases between the germline ends. From germline, CDR1 is MGHRA and CDR2 YSYEKL. The CDR3 consists of 15 residues.

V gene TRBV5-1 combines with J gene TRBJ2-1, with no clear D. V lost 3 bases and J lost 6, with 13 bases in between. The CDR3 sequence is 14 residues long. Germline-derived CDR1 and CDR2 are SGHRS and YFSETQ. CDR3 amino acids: CASSSSDTANEQFF. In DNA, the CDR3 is TGCGCCAGCAGCTCCTCGGATACGGCCAATGAGCAGTTCTTC.